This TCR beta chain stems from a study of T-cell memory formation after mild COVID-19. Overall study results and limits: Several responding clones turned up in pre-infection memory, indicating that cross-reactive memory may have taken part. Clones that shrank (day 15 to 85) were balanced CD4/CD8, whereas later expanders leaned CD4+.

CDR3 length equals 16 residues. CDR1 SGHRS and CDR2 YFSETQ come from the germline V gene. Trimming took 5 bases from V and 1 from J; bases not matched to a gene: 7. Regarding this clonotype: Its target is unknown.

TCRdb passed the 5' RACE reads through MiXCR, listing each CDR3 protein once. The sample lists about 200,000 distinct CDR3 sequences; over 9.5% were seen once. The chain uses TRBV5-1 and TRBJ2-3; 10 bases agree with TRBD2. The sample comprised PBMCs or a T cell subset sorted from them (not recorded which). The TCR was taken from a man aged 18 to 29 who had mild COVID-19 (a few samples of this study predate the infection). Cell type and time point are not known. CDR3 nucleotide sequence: TGCGCCAGCAGTCCGAGAGGGACTAGCGGCACAGATACGCAGTATTTT. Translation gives CASSPRGTSGTDTQYF. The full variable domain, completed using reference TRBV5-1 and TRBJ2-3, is KAGVTQTPRYLIKTRGQQVTLSCSPISGHRSVSWYQQTPGQGLQFLFEYFSETQRNKGNFPGRFSGRQFSNSRSEMNVSTLELGDSALYLCASSPRGTSGTDTQYFGPGTRLTVL.